This entry lists 17 T cell receptor beta chains sequenced from one sample in a study of blood T cell repertoires in COVID-19. Sequenced by immunoSEQ multiplex PCR; TCRdb stores in-frame clones only, minus some. The data contain approximately 33,000 clones, about 80% of them singletons. Sequencing was performed on peripheral blood. The receptor source for this set is a man in his 70s with acute or convalescent COVID-19.

The chain links TRBV7-2 to TRBJ2-7; the D is unclear. This CDR3 is 15 amino acids long. Germline CDR1 reads SGHTA; CDR2 reads FQGNSA. Trimming removed 1 base from V and 0 bases from J, with 10 bases in between. This chain's CDR3 is CASSLVSHGSYEQYF. As DNA, the CDR3 is TGTGCCAGCAGCTTAGTTTCCCACGGCTCCTACGAGCAGTACTTC.

DNA for the CDR3: TGTGCCAGCAGCCCGGGACAGGGAAGGGCGCAGAACACTGAAGCTTTCTTT. Translating gives CASSPGQGRAQNTEAFF. This sequence joins TRBV5-8 and TRBJ1-1; 9 bases are a match to TRBD1. J gave up 1 base and V 4 bases, and 11 bases lay outside the gene matches. Germline loops: CDR1 SGHTS, CDR2 YDEGEE. The CDR3 sequence is 17 residues long.

The chain joins TRBV9 to TRBJ2-3; 15 positions match TRBD2. The germline V gene encodes CDR1 SGDLS and CDR2 YYNGEE. CDR3 length: 17 residues. V gave up 3 bases and J gave up 0 bases; unmatched junction bases: 2. The CDR3 coding sequence is TGTGCCAGCAGCGAGGGACTAGCGGGAGGTAGCACAGATACGCAGTATTTT. Protein sequence: CASSEGLAGGSTDTQYF.

The chain employs TRBV2 and TRBJ2-7; perhaps TRBD1 as D (5 bases). CDR3 length: 15 amino acids. Trimming shortened V by 1 base and J by 2 bases, and 12 bases separated the two germline ends. Per germline, CDR1 SNHLY and CDR2 FYNNEI. CDR3 residues: CASSEGGSRTYEQYF. CDR3 sequence (DNA): TGTGCCAGCAGTGAAGGGGGCAGTCGCACCTACGAGCAGTACTTC. Full variable domain (remainder filled in from reference TRBV2 and TRBJ2-7): EPEVTQTPSHQVTQMGQEVILRCVPISNHLYFYWYRQILGQKVEFLVSFYNNEISEKSEIFDDQFSVERPDGSNFTLKIRSTKLEDSAMYFCASSEGGSRTYEQYFGPGTRLTVT.

This clone appeared a single time. This chain links TRBV27 with TRBJ2-2, with unresolved D. Germline loops: CDR1 MNHEY, CDR2 SMNVEV (reference sequence). The V gene lost 4 bases and the J gene lost 1 base, with 16 bases spanning the gap. The CDR3 is 17 amino acids. CDR3 in amino acids: CASSSQILSVNTGELFF. As DNA, the CDR3 is TGTGCCAGCAGTTCGCAGATCCTAAGCGTGAACACCGGGGAGCTGTTTTTT.

The chain has TRBV7-9 and TRBJ1-2; 9 bases are a match to TRBD1. The CDR3 is 14 amino acids. Trimming removed 5 bases from V and 6 bases from J; junction bases left unmatched: 7. Germline values: CDR1 SEHNR, CDR2 FQNEAQ (reference sequence). CDR3 loop: CASSPGQGWNGYTF. The DNA for the CDR3 is TGTGCCAGCAGCCCGGGACAGGGCTGGAATGGCTACACCTTC.

This rearrangement joins TRBV6-2 or TRBV6-3 to TRBJ2-5; 7 bases fit TRBD2. The CDR3 extends over 18 amino acids. V gave up 2 bases and J gave up 5 bases; unmatched junction bases: 17. Germline values: CDR1 MNHEY, CDR2 SVGEGT. CDR3 sequence reads: CASSYGRLAGSSSETQYF. CDR3 nucleotides: TGTGCCAGCAGTTACGGGAGACTAGCAGGTAGTTCTTCGGAGACCCAGTACTTC.

The gene calls are TRBV6-4 and TRBJ2-3; D remains unclear. This CDR3 has 14 residues. Trimming left V 4 bases short and J 1 base short, with 9 bases between. Germline V gene data show CDR1 as MRHNA and CDR2 as SNTAGT. The CDR3 DNA reads TGTGCCAGCAGTGCGGAGCTGGGCACAGATACGCAGTATTTT. Its translation is CASSAELGTDTQYF.

The chain combines TRBV30 with TRBJ1-5, with D hard to call. There are 14 residues in the CDR3. Germline CDR1 reads GTSNPN; CDR2 reads SVGIG (reference sequence). V gave up 0 bases and J gave up 7 bases, with 13 bases separating them. The CDR3 DNA follows: TGTGCCTGGAGTGTACGGGAGAGGCGGCAGCCCCAGCATTTT. Protein product: CAWSVRERRQPQHF.

The chain couples TRBV2 to TRBJ1-2; D unresolved. This CDR3 is 16 amino acids long. Between the trimmed V and J ends, which lost 5 bases and 2 bases, there was a span of 18 bases. Germline CDR1 reads SNHLY; CDR2 reads FYNNEI. CDR3 DNA sequence: TGTGCCAGCAGTACCCCCGATGGGCGAGGGAACTATGGCTACACCTTC. This gives the protein CASSTPDGRGNYGYTF.

This sequence joins TRBV19 and TRBJ2-5; D uncertain. Trimming stripped 7 bases from V and 4 bases from J, with 19 bases between. CDR1 and CDR2 from the germline V gene are LNHDA and SQIVND (reference sequence). The CDR3 totals 15 residues. The CDR3 region has the DNA TGTGCCAGTACCTCGATTCATGGGTCAGGAGAGACCCAGTACTTC. Amino acid sequence: CASTSIHGSGETQYF. The complete variable domain, with remaining parts taken from reference TRBV19 and TRBJ2-5, reads DGGITQSPKYLFRKEGQNVTLSCEQNLNHDAMYWYRQDPGQGLRLIYYSQIVNDFQKGDIAEGYSVSREKKESFPLTVTSAQKNPTAFYLCASTSIHGSGETQYFGPGTRLLVL.

On this clone: At the DNA level, this CDR3 is encoded by other sequences in the same sample as well. The chain's CDR3 is CASSLGQGETQYF. The CDR3 coding sequence is TGTGCCAGCAGCTTAGGCCAGGGTGAGACCCAGTACTTC. This rearrangement joins TRBV7-2 to TRBJ2-5, with D tentatively TRBD1 (5 bases). This CDR3 has 13 amino acids. V was pared by 1 base and J by 5 bases, with 8 bases between. Per the germline V gene, CDR1 is SGHTA and CDR2 is FQGNSA. Looking up the rest from reference TRBV7-2 and TRBJ2-5 gives the full variable domain: GAGVSQSPSNKVTEKGKDVELRCDPISGHTALYWYRQSLGQGLEFLIYFQGNSAPDKSGLPSDRFSAERTGGSVSTLTIQRTQQEDSAVYLCASSLGQGETQYFGPGTRLLVL.

This clone was counted between two and nine times. This chain joins TRBV19 and TRBJ2-1; 9 nucleotides line up with TRBD2. Germline CDR1 reads LNHDA; CDR2 reads SQIVND (reference sequence). The V and J ends lost 6 bases and 7 bases, in that order; junction bases with no gene match: 10. The CDR3 spans 15 residues. The CDR3 reads CASRSSGSLTNEQFF. CDR3 sequence (DNA): TGTGCCAGTAGGAGTAGCGGGAGTCTTACAAATGAGCAGTTCTTC.

In its sample, this clone was seen once. This chain joins TRBV19 and TRBJ1-6; D call uncertain. CDR3 length equals 14 residues. The V gene's germline CDR1 is LNHDA and CDR2 SQIVND (reference sequence). Trimming took off 9 bases at V and 3 bases at J, with 12 bases between the two ends. CDR3 sequence (DNA): TGTGCCAGCACCACCGGGGACTATAATTCACCCCTCCACTTT. It encodes CASTTGDYNSPLHF.

In its sample, this clone was seen once. The chain couples TRBV11-2 to TRBJ1-6; D is perhaps TRBD1 (6 bases). Germline V gives CDR1 SGHAT, CDR2 FQNNGV. CDR3 length equals 14 residues. V gave up 7 bases and J gave up 7 bases, with 14 bases separating them. CDR3 sequence (DNA): TGTGCCAGCACCCCTTTAGGGGGAAATTCACCCCTCCACTTT. This translates into CASTPLGGNSPLHF. Full variable domain (remainder filled in from reference TRBV11-2 and TRBJ1-6): EAGVAQSPRYKIIEKRQSVAFWCNPISGHATLYWYQQILGQGPKLLIQFQNNGVVDDSQLPKDRFSAERLKGVDSTLKIQPAKLEDSAVYLCASTPLGGNSPLHFGNGTRLTVT.

The V and J genes are TRBV5-1 and TRBJ1-4; weak D call: TRBD1 (5 bases). CDR1 and CDR2 (germline): SGHRS, YFSETQ. V was shortened by 0 bases and J by 8 bases, with 17 bases between the two germline ends. This CDR3 is built from 16 residues. As DNA, the CDR3 is TGCGCCAGCAGCTTGGGTTTAAGGGGCCAGGACGAAAAACTGTTTTTT. It yields the protein CASSLGLRGQDEKLFF.

The chain is built from TRBV2 and TRBJ2-7, with 7 nucleotides matching TRBD1. The CDR3 has 15 amino acids. Germline loops: CDR1 SNHLY, CDR2 FYNNEI. The trim removed 2 bases at V and 0 bases at J, leaving 4 bases unmatched. CDR3 residues: CASSEWTGTSYEQYF. Here the CDR3 DNA reads TGTGCCAGCAGTGAATGGACAGGCACCTCCTACGAGCAGTACTTC.